The rows below give T cell receptor beta chains drawn from one sample of a study of shared clonotypes between healthy human individuals. The method was immunoSEQ multiplex PCR; TCRdb's version includes in-frame clones alone and lacks a portion of them. Of over a million clones in the sample, more than 95% were seen once. Sequenced sample: naive CD4+ T cells sorted from blood. Receptor source: a man aged 30 to 45 in good health. Both conserved end residues are part of each CDR3. The D gene is left open where the match is weak. Size values are once, few and many counts, or a class for expanded clones, and some rows have none.

d_call: TRBD2
v_call: TRBV29-1
clone_size: NA
j_call: TRBJ2-1
cdr3_nt: TGCAGCGTTGCTGGCGGGAGATCCTACAATGAGCAGTTCTTC
cdr3_aa: CSVAGGRSYNEQFF

d_call: NA
v_call: TRBV5-1
clone_size: many
j_call: TRBJ2-2
cdr3_nt: TGCGCCAGCAGCTTCCTCGCAGTCAACACCGGGGAGCTGTTTTTT
cdr3_aa: CASSFLAVNTGELFF

d_call: NA
v_call: TRBV5-4
clone_size: NA
j_call: TRBJ2-1
cdr3_nt: TGTGCCAGCAGCGGCAGGGGATACAATGAGCAGTTCTTC
cdr3_aa: CASSGRGYNEQFF

d_call: NA
v_call: TRBV19
clone_size: few
j_call: TRBJ2-7
cdr3_nt: TGTGCCAGTAGTTCCGGGCCCCGACGGGCCGAGCAGTACTTC
cdr3_aa: CASSSGPRRAEQYF

d_call: TRBD1
v_call: TRBV2
clone_size: once
j_call: TRBJ1-3
cdr3_nt: TGTGCCAGCAGTAGACAGGGGGCTGGAAACACCATATATTTT
cdr3_aa: CASSRQGAGNTIYF

d_call: NA
v_call: TRBV6-5
clone_size: NA
j_call: TRBJ2-7
cdr3_nt: TGTGCCAGCACCCAGGCCCACGAGCAGTACTTC
cdr3_aa: CASTQAHEQYF

d_call: NA
v_call: TRBV11-2
clone_size: NA
j_call: TRBJ2-3
cdr3_nt: TGTGCCAGCAGCATCAGGGGGACTAGCACAGATACGCAGTATTTT
cdr3_aa: CASSIRGTSTDTQYF

d_call: NA
v_call: TRBV18
clone_size: NA
j_call: TRBJ2-1
cdr3_nt: TGTGCCAGCTCACCGGACGGAATCGGGAGTCGGAAATATGAGCAGTTCTTC
cdr3_aa: CASSPDGIGSRKYEQFF

d_call: TRBD1
v_call: TRBV6-1
clone_size: NA
j_call: TRBJ2-5
cdr3_nt: TGTGCCAGCAGTGAAGCCCCCAGGGGGGAGACCCAGTACTTC
cdr3_aa: CASSEAPRGETQYF

d_call: TRBD1
v_call: TRBV28
clone_size: NA
j_call: TRBJ1-1
cdr3_nt: TGTGCCAGCACCCGGCCCCAAGGGGGCAACACTGAAGCTTTCTTT
cdr3_aa: CASTRPQGGNTEAFF

d_call: NA
v_call: TRBV28
clone_size: NA
j_call: TRBJ2-3
cdr3_nt: TGTGCCAGCAGTCCCTCCGTTACGCAGTATTTT
cdr3_aa: CASSPSVTQYF

d_call: TRBD1
v_call: TRBV18
clone_size: NA
j_call: TRBJ1-2
cdr3_nt: TGTGCCAGCACAACAGGGGGCGCATATGGCTACACCTTC
cdr3_aa: CASTTGGAYGYTF

d_call: NA
v_call: TRBV28
clone_size: NA
j_call: TRBJ1-3
cdr3_nt: TGTGCCAGCACCTTTGATCACTCTGGAAACACCATATATTTT
cdr3_aa: CASTFDHSGNTIYF

d_call: NA
v_call: TRBV28
clone_size: NA
j_call: TRBJ1-1
cdr3_nt: TGTGCCAGCAGTTTCGTATTCAACACTGAAGCTTTCTTT
cdr3_aa: CASSFVFNTEAFF

d_call: TRBD1
v_call: TRBV5-1
clone_size: NA
j_call: TRBJ2-4
cdr3_nt: TGCGCCAGCAGCCCGGACAGGGGGCAAGACATTCAGTACTTC
cdr3_aa: CASSPDRGQDIQYF

d_call: NA
v_call: TRBV4-3
clone_size: NA
j_call: TRBJ2-3
cdr3_nt: TGCGCCAGCAGCCAAGGGGGGTCCCCGGAGGCCACAGATACGCAGTATTTT
cdr3_aa: CASSQGGSPEATDTQYF